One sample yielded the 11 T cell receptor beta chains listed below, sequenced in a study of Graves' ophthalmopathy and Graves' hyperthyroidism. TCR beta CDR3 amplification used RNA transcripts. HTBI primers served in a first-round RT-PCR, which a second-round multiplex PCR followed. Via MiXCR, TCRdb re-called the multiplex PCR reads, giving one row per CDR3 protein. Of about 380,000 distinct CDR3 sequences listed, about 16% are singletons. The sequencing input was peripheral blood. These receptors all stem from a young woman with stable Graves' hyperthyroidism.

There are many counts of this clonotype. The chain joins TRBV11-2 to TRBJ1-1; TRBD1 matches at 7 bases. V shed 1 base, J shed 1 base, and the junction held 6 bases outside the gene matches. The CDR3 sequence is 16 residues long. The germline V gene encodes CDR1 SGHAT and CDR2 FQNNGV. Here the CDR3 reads CASSLVRDRGNTEAFF. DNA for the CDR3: TGTGCCAGCAGCTTAGTCCGGGACAGAGGGAACACTGAAGCTTTCTTT.

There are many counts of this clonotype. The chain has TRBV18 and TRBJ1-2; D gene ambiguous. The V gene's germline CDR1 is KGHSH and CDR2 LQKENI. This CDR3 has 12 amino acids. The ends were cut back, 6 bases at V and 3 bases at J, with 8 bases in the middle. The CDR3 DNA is TGTGCCAGCTCTCAAGATGACTATGGCTACACCTTC. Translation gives CASSQDDYGYTF.

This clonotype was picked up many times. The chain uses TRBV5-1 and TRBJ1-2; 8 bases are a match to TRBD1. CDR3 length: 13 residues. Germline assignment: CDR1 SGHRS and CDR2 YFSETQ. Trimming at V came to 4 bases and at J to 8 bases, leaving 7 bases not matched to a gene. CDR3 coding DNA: TGCGCCAGCAGCCTACGGACAGGGTCCGGCTACACCTTC. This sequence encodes CASSLRTGSGYTF.

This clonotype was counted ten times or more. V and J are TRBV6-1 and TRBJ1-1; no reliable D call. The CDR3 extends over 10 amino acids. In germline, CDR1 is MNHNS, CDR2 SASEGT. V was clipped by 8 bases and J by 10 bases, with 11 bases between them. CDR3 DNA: TGTGCCAGCTCCTACTGGATAGCTTTCTTT. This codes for CASSYWIAFF.

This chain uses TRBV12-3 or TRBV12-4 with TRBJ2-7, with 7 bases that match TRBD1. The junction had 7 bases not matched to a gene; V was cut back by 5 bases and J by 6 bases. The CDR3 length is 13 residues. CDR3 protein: CASSPRQGSEQYF. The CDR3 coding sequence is TGTGCCAGCAGTCCCCGACAGGGTAGCGAGCAGTACTTC.

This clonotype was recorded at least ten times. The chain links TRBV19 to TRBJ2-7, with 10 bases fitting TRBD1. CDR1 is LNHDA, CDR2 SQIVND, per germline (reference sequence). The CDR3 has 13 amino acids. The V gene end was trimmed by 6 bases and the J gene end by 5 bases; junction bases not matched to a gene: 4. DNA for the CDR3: TGTGCCAGTAGGGGACAGGGGCCAGACGAGCAGTACTTC. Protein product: CASRGQGPDEQYF.

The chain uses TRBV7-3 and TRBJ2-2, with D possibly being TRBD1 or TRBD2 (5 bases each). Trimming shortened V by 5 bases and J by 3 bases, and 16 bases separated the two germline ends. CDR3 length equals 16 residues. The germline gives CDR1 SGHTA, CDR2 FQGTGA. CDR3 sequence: CASSRGMVRDTGELFF. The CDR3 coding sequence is TGTGCCAGCAGCCGGGGTATGGTCAGGGACACCGGGGAGCTGTTTTTT. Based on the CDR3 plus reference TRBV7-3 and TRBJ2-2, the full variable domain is GAGVSQTPSNKVTEKGKYVELRCDPISGHTALYWYRQSLGQGPEFLIYFQGTGAADDSGLPNDRFFAVRPEGSVSTLKIQRTERGDSAVYLCASSRGMVRDTGELFFGEGSRLTVL.

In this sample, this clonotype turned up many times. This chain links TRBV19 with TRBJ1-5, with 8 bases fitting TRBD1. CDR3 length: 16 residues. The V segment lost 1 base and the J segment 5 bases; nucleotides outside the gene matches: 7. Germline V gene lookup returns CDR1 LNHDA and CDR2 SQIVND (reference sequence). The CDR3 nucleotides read TGTGCCAGTAGTATAGTAGGCAGGGGGCTCTATCAGCCCCAGCATTTT. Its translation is CASSIVGRGLYQPQHF.

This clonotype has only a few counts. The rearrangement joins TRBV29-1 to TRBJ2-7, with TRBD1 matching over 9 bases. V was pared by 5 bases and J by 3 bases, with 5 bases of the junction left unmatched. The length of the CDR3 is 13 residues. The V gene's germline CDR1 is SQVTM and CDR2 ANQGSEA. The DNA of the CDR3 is TGCAGCGTTCGGGACAGGGAACGCTACGAGCAGTACTTC. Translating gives CSVRDRERYEQYF.

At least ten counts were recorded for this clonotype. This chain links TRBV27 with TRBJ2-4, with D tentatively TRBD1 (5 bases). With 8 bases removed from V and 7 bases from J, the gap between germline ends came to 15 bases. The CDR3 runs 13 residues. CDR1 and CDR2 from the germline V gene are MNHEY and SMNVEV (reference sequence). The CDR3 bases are TGTGCCAGCCAACCAGGGCAGGGTAACATTCAGTACTTC. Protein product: CASQPGQGNIQYF.

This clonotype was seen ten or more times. The CDR3 is CSVGHTEAFF. DNA of the CDR3: TGCAGCGTAGGACACACTGAAGCTTTCTTT. V usage is TRBV29-1 and J usage is TRBJ1-1; D is unclear. The germline V gene has CDR1 SQVTM and CDR2 ANQGSEA. The V end lost 6 bases, the J end lost 3 bases, and 5 bases lay between the germline ends. The CDR3 length is 10 residues.